The T cell receptor beta chain described here comes from a study of blood T cells in healthy people across ages. Comment on this clonotype: What it binds is unknown.

Study-wide points: Naive CD4+ cells and diversity were both higher in long-lived donors than in aged donors.

Next came a second PCR, run for about 7 to 12 cycles, which used a sample-barcoded 5' primer along with a J-beta primer mix. From the 5' RACE reads, TCRdb called clonotypes with MiXCR, one entry per CDR3 protein. The data show over a million distinct CDR3 sequences, with roughly 40% seen just once and around 8% held by the top ten. Per the germline V gene, CDR1 is SEHNR and CDR2 is FQNEAQ (reference sequence). Trimming took off 0 bases at V and 4 bases at J, with 12 bases between the two ends. The CDR3 loop spans 15 amino acids. Sequencing used blood. This TCR was sampled from a woman younger than 35 in good health. The chain links TRBV7-9 to TRBJ1-1, with TRBD1 as a possible D gene (6 bases). The DNA for the CDR3 is TGTGCCAGCAGCTTAGCGTTCTCACAGGGCACTGAAGCTTTCTTT. Translated: CASSLAFSQGTEAFF. The full variable domain, its missing parts supplied by reference TRBV7-9 and TRBJ1-1, is DTGVSQNPRHKITKRGQNVTFRCDPISEHNRLYWYRQTLGQGPEFLTYFQNEAQLEKSRLLSDRFSAERPKGSFSTLEIQRTEQGDSAMYLCASSLAFSQGTEAFFGQGTRLTVV.